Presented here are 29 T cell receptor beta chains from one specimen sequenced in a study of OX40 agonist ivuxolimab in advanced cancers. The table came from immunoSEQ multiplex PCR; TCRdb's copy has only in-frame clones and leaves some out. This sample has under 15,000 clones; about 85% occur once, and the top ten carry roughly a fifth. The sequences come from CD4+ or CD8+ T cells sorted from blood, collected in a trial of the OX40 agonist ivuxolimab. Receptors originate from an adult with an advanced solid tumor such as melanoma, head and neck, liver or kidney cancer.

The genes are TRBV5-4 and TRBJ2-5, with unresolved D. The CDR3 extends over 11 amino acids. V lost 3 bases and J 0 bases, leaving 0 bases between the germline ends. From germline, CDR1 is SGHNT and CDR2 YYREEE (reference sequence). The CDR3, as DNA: TGTGCCAGCAGCTACCAAGAGACCCAGTACTTC. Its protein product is CASSYQETQYF.

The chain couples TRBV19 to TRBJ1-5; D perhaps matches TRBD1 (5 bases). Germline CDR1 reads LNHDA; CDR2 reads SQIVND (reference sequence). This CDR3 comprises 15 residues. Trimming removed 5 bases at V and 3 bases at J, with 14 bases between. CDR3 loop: CASSLYRGLNQPQHF. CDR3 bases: TGTGCCAGTAGTCTTTACCGGGGCCTCAATCAGCCCCAGCATTTT.

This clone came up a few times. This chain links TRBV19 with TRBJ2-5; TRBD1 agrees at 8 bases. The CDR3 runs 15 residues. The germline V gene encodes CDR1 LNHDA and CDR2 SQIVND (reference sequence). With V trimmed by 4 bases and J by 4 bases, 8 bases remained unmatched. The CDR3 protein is CASSTERQGSETQYF. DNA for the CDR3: TGTGCCAGTAGTACCGAACGACAGGGGTCAGAGACCCAGTACTTC.

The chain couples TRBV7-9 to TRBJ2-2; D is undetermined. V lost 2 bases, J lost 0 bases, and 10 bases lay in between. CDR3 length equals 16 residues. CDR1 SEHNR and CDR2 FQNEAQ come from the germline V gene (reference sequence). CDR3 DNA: TGTGCCAGCAGCTTAAGGCCGGTCCCGAACACCGGGGAGCTGTTTTTT. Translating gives CASSLRPVPNTGELFF.

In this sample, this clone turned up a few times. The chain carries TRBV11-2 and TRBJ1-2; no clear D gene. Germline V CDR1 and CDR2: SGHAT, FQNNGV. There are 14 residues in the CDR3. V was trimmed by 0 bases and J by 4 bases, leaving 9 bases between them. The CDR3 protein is CASSLDSARYGYTF. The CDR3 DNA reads TGTGCCAGCAGCTTAGATAGCGCCCGCTATGGCTACACCTTC.

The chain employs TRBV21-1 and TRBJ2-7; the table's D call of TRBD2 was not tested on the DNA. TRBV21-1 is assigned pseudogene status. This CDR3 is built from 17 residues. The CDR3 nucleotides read TGTGCCAGCAGCAAAGATAGGGGACTAGAGAGAACATACGAGCAGTACTTC. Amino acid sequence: CASSKDRGLERTYEQYF.

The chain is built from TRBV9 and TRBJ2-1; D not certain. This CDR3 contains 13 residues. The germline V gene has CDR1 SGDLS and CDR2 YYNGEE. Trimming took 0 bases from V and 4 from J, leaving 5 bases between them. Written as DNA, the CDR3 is TGTGCCAGCAGCGTAGAAGGTTACAATGAGCAGTTCTTC. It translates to CASSVEGYNEQFF.

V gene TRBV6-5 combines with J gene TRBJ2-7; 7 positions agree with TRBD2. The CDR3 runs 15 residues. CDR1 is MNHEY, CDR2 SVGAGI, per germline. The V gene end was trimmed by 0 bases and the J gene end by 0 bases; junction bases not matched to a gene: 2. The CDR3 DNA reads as TGTGCCAGCAGTTACTCGCCTAGCGGCTCCTACGAGCAGTACTTC. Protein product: CASSYSPSGSYEQYF.

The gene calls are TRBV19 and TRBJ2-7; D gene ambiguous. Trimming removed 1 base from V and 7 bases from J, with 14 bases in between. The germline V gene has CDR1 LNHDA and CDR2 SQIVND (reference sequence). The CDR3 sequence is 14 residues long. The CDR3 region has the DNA TGTGCCAGTAGTATAGGACCGGGCCCCCAAGAGCAGTACTTC. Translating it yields CASSIGPGPQEQYF. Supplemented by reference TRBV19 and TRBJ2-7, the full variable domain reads DGGITQSPKYLFRKEGQNVTLSCEQNLNHDAMYWYRQDPGQGLRLIYYSQIVNDFQKGDIAEGYSVSREKKESFPLTVTSAQKNPTAFYLCASSIGPGPQEQYFGPGTRLTVT.

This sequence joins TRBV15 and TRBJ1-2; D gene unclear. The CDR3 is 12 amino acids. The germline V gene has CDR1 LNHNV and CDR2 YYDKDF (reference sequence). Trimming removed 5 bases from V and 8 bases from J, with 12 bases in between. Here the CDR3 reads CATSFGISGYTF. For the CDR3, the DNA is TGTGCCACCAGCTTTGGGATCTCCGGCTACACCTTC.

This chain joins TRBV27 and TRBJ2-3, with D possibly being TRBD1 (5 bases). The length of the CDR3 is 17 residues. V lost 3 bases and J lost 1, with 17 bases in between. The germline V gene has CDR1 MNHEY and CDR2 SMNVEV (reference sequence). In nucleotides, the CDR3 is TGTGCCAGCAGTTTGGGGCCGAGTCCTCTGGGCACAGATACGCAGTATTTT. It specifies CASSLGPSPLGTDTQYF.

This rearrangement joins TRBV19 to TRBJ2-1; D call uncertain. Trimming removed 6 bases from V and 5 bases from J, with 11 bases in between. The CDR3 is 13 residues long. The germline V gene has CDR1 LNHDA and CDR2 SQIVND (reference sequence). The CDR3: CASRGTTNNEQFF. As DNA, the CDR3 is TGTGCCAGTAGAGGAACCACGAACAATGAGCAGTTCTTC. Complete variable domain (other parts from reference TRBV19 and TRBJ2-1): DGGITQSPKYLFRKEGQNVTLSCEQNLNHDAMYWYRQDPGQGLRLIYYSQIVNDFQKGDIAEGYSVSREKKESFPLTVTSAQKNPTAFYLCASRGTTNNEQFFGPGTRLTVL.

The CDR3 protein is CASSPDRGGYEQYF. Written as DNA, the CDR3 is TGTGCCAGCAGTCCGGACAGGGGAGGCTACGAGCAGTACTTC. The chain joins TRBV27 to TRBJ2-7; TRBD1 agrees at 9 bases. The CDR3 has 14 residues. V lost 5 bases, J lost 3 bases, and 5 bases stayed unmatched. Germline-derived CDR1 and CDR2 are MNHEY and SMNVEV (reference sequence).

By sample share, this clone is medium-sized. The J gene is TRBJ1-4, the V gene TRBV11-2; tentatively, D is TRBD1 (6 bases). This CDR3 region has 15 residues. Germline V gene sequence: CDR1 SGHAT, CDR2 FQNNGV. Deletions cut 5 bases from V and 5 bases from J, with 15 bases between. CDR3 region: CASSLLAGVNEKLFF. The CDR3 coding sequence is TGTGCCAGCAGCCTCCTTGCAGGGGTGAATGAAAAACTGTTTTTT.

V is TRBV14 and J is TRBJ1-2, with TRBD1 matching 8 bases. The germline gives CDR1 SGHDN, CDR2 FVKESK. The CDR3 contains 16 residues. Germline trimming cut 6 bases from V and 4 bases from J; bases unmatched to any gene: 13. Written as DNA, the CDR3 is TGTGCCAGCAGGCGGTCCGGACAGGGAAATTCCTATGGCTACACCTTC. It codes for CASRRSGQGNSYGYTF.

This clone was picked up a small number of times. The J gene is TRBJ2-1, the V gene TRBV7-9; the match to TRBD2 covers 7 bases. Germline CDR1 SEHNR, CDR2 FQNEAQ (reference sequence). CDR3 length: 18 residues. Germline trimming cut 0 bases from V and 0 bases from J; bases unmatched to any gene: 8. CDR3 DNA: TGTGCCAGCAGCTTAGCGGGTAGGACTAGTCCCTCCTACAATGAGCAGTTCTTC. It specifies CASSLAGRTSPSYNEQFF.

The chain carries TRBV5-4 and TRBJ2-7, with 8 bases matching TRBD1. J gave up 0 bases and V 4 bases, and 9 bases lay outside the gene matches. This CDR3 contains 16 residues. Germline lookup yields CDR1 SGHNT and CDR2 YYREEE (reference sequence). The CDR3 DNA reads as TGTGCCAGCAGCCCTTTGGACAGGGACGCCTCCTACGAGCAGTACTTC. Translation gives CASSPLDRDASYEQYF.

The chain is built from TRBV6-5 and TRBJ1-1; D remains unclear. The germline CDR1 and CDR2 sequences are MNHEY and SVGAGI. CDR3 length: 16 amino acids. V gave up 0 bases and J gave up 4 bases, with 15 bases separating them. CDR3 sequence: CASSYSSGVLGTEAFF. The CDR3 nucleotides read TGTGCCAGCAGTTACTCGAGTGGGGTATTGGGCACTGAAGCTTTCTTT.

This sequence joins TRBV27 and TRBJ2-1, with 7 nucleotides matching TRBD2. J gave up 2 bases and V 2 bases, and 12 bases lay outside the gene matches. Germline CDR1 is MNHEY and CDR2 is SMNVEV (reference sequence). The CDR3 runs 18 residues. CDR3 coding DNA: TGTGCCAGCAGTTTAAATCCGTTAGCGGGTTCCCCCTACAATGAGCAGTTCTTC. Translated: CASSLNPLAGSPYNEQFF.

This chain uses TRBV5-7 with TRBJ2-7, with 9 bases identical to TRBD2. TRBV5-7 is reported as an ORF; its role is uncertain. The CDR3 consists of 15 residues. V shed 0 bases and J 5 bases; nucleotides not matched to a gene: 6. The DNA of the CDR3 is TGTGCCAGCAGCTTGGAGACTAGCGGAATCCACGAGCAGTACTTC. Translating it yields CASSLETSGIHEQYF.

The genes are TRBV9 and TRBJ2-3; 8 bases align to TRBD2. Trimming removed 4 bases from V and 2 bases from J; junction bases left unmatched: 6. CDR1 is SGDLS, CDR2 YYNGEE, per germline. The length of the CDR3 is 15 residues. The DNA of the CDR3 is TGTGCCAGCAGCACCAGCGGGAGTTCCACAGATACGCAGTATTTT. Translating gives CASSTSGSSTDTQYF. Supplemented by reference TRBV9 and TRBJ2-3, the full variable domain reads DSGVTQTPKHLITATGQRVTLRCSPRSGDLSVYWYQQSLDQGLQFLIQYYNGEERAKGNILERFSAQQFPDLHSELNLSSLELGDSALYFCASSTSGSSTDTQYFGPGTRLTVL.

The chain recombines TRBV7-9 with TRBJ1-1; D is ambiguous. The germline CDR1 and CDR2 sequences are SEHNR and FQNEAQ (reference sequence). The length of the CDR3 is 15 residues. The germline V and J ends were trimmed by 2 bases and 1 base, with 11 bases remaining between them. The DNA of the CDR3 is TGTGCCAGCAGCTTAAACAGCCCCCAGAACACTGAAGCTTTCTTT. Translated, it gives CASSLNSPQNTEAFF.

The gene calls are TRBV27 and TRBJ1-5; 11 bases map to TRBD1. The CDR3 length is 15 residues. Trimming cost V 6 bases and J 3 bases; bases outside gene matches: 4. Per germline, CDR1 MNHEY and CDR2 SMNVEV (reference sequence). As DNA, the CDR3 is TGTGCCAGCAGAAGGACAGGGGGCTACAATCAGCCCCAGCATTTT. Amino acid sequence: CASRRTGGYNQPQHF.

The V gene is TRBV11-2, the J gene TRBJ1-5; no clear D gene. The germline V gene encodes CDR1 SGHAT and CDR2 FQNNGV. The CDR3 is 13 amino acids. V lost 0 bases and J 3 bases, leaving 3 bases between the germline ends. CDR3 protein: CASSLEINQPQHF. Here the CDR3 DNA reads TGTGCCAGCAGCTTAGAGATCAATCAGCCCCAGCATTTT.

The CDR3 loop reads CASSPEHPDYGYTF. Written as DNA, the CDR3 is TGCGCCAGCAGCCCCGAACACCCCGACTATGGCTACACCTTC. The chain couples TRBV4-1 to TRBJ1-2; D uncertain. V lost 4 bases to trimming and J lost 3 bases, with 12 bases between them. The CDR3 contains 14 residues. Germline V gene sequence: CDR1 MGHRA, CDR2 YSYEKL.

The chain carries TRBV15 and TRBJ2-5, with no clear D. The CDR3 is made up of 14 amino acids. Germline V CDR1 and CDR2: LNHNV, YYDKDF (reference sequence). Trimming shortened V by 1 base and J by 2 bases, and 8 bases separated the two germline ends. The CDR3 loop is CATSRGRNQETQYF. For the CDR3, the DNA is TGTGCCACCAGCAGAGGAAGAAATCAAGAGACCCAGTACTTC.

The CDR3 spells CASSLNDGPNEQFF. CDR3 nucleotides: TGTGCCAGCAGCCTAAATGACGGGCCGAATGAGCAGTTCTTC. The chain couples TRBV7-7 to TRBJ2-1; D unclear. The CDR3 extends over 14 amino acids. The V gene lost 5 bases and the J gene lost 7 bases, with 15 bases spanning the gap. Germline CDR1 SSHAT, CDR2 FNYEAQ (reference sequence).

The CDR3 sequence is CATGGGVHEQFF. CDR3 coding DNA: TGTGCCACCGGAGGGGGGGTACATGAGCAGTTCTTC. V usage is TRBV28 and J usage is TRBJ2-1, with TRBD2 as a possible D gene (7 bases). The CDR3 runs 12 residues. V was shortened by 10 bases and J by 8 bases, with 15 bases between the two germline ends. Germline CDR1 reads MDHEN; CDR2 reads SYDVKM.

This CDR3 reads CASSSGLAGPSYEQYF. The DNA of the CDR3 is TGCGCCAGCAGCTCAGGACTAGCGGGCCCCTCCTACGAGCAGTACTTC. The chain is built from TRBV5-1 and TRBJ2-7, with 11 bases matching TRBD2. From germline, CDR1 is SGHRS and CDR2 YFSETQ. After removal of 3 bases from V and 0 bases from J, the junction contained 5 bases not matched to a gene. The length of the CDR3 is 16 residues.